The clone carrying this T cell receptor (beta chain) was seen ten or more times. Unique molecular identifiers featured in how the TCRbeta library was prepared. TCRdb redid the calling of the PCR reads with MiXCR, one entry per CDR3 protein. The sample lists hundreds of thousands of distinct CDR3 sequences, about an eighth occurring once. The CDR3 covers 12 residues. Germline-derived CDR1 and CDR2 are MGHDK and SYGVNS. The V end was cut by 5 bases, the J end by 3 bases, with 8 bases between. The source of the sample is a study of T-cell reconstitution after alpha-beta-depleted transplantation in children.

Sequenced here: PBMCs, mostly from graft donor cells, sampled 360 days after TCRalphabeta/CD19-depleted stem cell transplant. The chain recombines TRBV25-1 with TRBJ2-7, with D maybe TRBD1 (5 bases). The receptor was isolated from a male patient between 5 and 17 years old who had a stem cell transplant for acute myeloid leukemia, so the T cells may come from the graft donor. CDR3 loop: CASSLGVYEQYF. As DNA, the CDR3 is TGTGCCAGCAGTTTAGGGGTCTACGAGCAGTACTTC.